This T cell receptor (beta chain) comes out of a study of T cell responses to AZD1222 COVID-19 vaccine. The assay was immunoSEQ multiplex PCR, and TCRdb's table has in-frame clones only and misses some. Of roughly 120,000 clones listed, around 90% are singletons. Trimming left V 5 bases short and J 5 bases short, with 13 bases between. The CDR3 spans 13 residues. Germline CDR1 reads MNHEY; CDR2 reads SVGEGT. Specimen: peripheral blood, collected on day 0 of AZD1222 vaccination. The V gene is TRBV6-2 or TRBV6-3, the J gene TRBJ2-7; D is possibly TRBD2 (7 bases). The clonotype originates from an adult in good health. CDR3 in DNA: TGTGCCAGCAGTCTCGAAGGGGGGGACGAGCAGTACTTC. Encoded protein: CASSLEGGDEQYF.